These 27 T cell receptor beta chains were all obtained from the same sample, sequenced in a study of shared clonotypes between healthy human individuals. Data came from immunoSEQ multiplex PCR; TCRdb stores just in-frame clones and leaves some out. The sample includes about 700,000 clones, about 91% of them seen just once. Only CD45RO-negative cells positively selected for CCR7 counted as naive CD8 cells, so terminally differentiated effector memory CD45RA+ cells were excluded. Sequenced: naive CD8+ T cells sorted from blood. The receptors shown here come from a man aged 30 to 45 in good health.

The gene calls are TRBV29-1 and TRBJ2-1; D might be TRBD1 (5 bases). CDR3 length equals 13 residues. Germline CDR1 reads SQVTM; CDR2 reads ANQGSEA. Between the trimmed V and J ends, which lost 6 bases and 0 bases, there was a span of 9 bases. CDR3 coding DNA: TGCAGCGTCAGGGCCGGCTCCTACAATGAGCAGTTCTTC. Translated, it gives CSVRAGSYNEQFF.

J is TRBJ1-5 and V is TRBV5-5; D remains ambiguous. V was pared by 0 bases and J by 3 bases, with 13 bases between. This CDR3 is built from 16 residues. Germline V gene lookup returns CDR1 SGHKS and CDR2 YYEKEE (reference sequence). CDR3 sequence: CASSLAPGEDNQPQHF. In DNA form, the CDR3 reads TGTGCCAGCAGCTTGGCCCCTGGGGAAGACAATCAGCCCCAGCATTTT.

Worth noting for this clone: A far larger clone is just one base off, so this is likely a read error. The sample contains more than one DNA sequence encoding this CDR3. The chain uses TRBV7-2 and TRBJ2-1; D unclear. Trimming cost V 0 bases and J 0 bases, with 6 bases left between them. The CDR3 covers 15 residues. Germline lookup yields CDR1 SGHTA and CDR2 FQGNSA. The CDR3 bases are TGTGCCAGCAGCTTAGCGCCGAGCTCCTACAATGAGCAGTTCTTC. Translation gives CASSLAPSSYNEQFF.

The chain joins TRBV19 to TRBJ2-7, with 8 nucleotides matching TRBD2. Per the germline V gene, CDR1 is LNHDA and CDR2 is SQIVND (reference sequence). Trimming cost V 6 bases and J 0 bases; bases outside gene matches: 4. The CDR3 spans 14 residues. The CDR3 reads CASRQTSASYEQYF. CDR3 sequence (DNA): TGTGCCAGTAGGCAGACTAGCGCCTCCTACGAGCAGTACTTC.

This chain connects TRBV11-3 to TRBJ2-3; unclear D gene. The CDR3 covers 12 residues. Germline V lookup: CDR1 SGHNT, CDR2 YENEEA. Trimming cost V 9 bases and J 4 bases, with 11 bases left between them. Here the CDR3 DNA reads TGTGCCAGTGAAGGGAACGCAGATACGCAGTATTTT. Translated: CASEGNADTQYF. Full variable domain (remainder filled in from reference TRBV11-3 and TRBJ2-3): EAGVVQSPRYKIIEKKQPVAFWCNPISGHNTLYWYLQNLGQGPELLIRYENEEAVDDSQLPKDRFSAERLKGVDSTLKIQPAELGDSAVYLCASEGNADTQYFGPGTRLTVL.

V is TRBV15 and J is TRBJ1-5, with D maybe TRBD1 (5 bases). V lost 0 bases to trimming and J lost 2 bases, with 8 bases between them. Germline values: CDR1 LNHNV, CDR2 YYDKDF (reference sequence). The CDR3 length is 15 residues. This CDR3 is CATSRDRDRNQPQHF. The DNA for the CDR3 is TGTGCCACCAGCAGAGACCGGGACCGCAATCAGCCCCAGCATTTT.

The chain joins TRBV10-3 to TRBJ1-5; D is ambiguous. Looked up from germline, CDR1 is ENHRY and CDR2 is SYGVKD. The germline V and J ends were trimmed by 3 bases and 5 bases, with 11 bases remaining between them. This CDR3 has 14 amino acids. CDR3 region: CAISDVSVDQPQHF. The CDR3 DNA is TGTGCCATCAGTGACGTCTCAGTGGATCAGCCCCAGCATTTT.

V and J are TRBV4-2 and TRBJ2-1; a possible D gene is TRBD1 (6 bases). The CDR3 is 17 amino acids. The germline CDR1 and CDR2 sequences are LGHNA and YNFKEQ. The V gene lost 1 base and the J gene lost 6 bases, with 19 bases spanning the gap. The CDR3 DNA sequence: TGTGCCAGCAGCCAAGTCTTCCGGGACACGGCAATCAATGAGCAGTTCTTC. Amino acids: CASSQVFRDTAINEQFF.

The J gene is TRBJ2-3, the V gene TRBV27; TRBD1 aligns across 7 bases. CDR3 length equals 17 residues. Germline trimming cut 0 bases from V and 2 bases from J; bases unmatched to any gene: 8. Germline lookup yields CDR1 MNHEY and CDR2 SMNVEV (reference sequence). The CDR3 sequence is CASSLSTGTVITDTQYF. The CDR3, as DNA: TGTGCCAGCAGTTTATCGACCGGGACAGTGATCACAGATACGCAGTATTTT.

The V gene is TRBV13, the J gene TRBJ2-7; 11 bases fit TRBD2. V was pared by 5 bases and J by 6 bases, with 9 bases of the junction left unmatched. The CDR3 length is 15 residues. Germline-derived CDR1 and CDR2 are PRHDT and FYEKMQ (reference sequence). The CDR3 DNA follows: TGTGCCAGCAGCCCGACTAGCGGGGATTGGGCCGAGCAGTACTTC. Translating it yields CASSPTSGDWAEQYF.

V is TRBV11-1 and J is TRBJ2-7; TRBD1 aligns across 9 bases. The CDR3 contains 15 residues. Trimming cost V 4 bases and J 10 bases; bases outside gene matches: 14. Germline-derived CDR1 and CDR2 are SGHAT and FQDESV (reference sequence). The CDR3, as DNA: TGTGCCAGCAGCTCGGGGACAGGGCTTTTTGGGCCCCAGTACTTC. Translating it yields CASSSGTGLFGPQYF.

The J gene is TRBJ2-7, the V gene TRBV6-5; 7 positions agree with TRBD1. The CDR3 extends over 13 amino acids. With V trimmed by 4 bases and J by 2 bases, 2 bases remained unmatched. Germline CDR1 and CDR2: MNHEY and SVGAGI. As DNA, the CDR3 is TGTGCCAGCAGTTGGGACAGTACCTACGAGCAGTACTTC. Translated, it gives CASSWDSTYEQYF.

The chain links TRBV7-9 to TRBJ2-5; D is unresolved. Trimming removed 5 bases from V and 4 bases from J, with 8 bases in between. This CDR3 has 12 amino acids. In germline, CDR1 is SEHNR, CDR2 FQNEAQ (reference sequence). The CDR3: CASSILRETQYF. The CDR3, as DNA: TGTGCCAGCAGCATCCTTCGAGAGACCCAGTACTTC.

The chain links TRBV27 to TRBJ1-1; a possible D gene is TRBD1 (6 bases). The germline V and J ends were trimmed by 5 bases and 1 base, with 11 bases remaining between them. This CDR3 is built from 14 residues. Germline-derived CDR1 and CDR2 are MNHEY and SMNVEV (reference sequence). The CDR3 spells CASSTGTQNTEAFF. In nucleotides, the CDR3 is TGTGCCAGCAGTACCGGGACACAGAACACTGAAGCTTTCTTT.

V and J are TRBV4-1 and TRBJ1-1; D gene uncertain. Trimming took off 1 base at V and 0 bases at J, with 12 bases between the two ends. Germline CDR1 is MGHRA and CDR2 is YSYEKL. CDR3 length: 16 amino acids. CDR3 sequence: CASSQAPAGVNTEAFF. CDR3 coding DNA: TGCGCCAGCAGCCAAGCCCCCGCCGGGGTGAACACTGAAGCTTTCTTT.

Comment on this clone: The same CDR3 is also encoded by other DNA sequences in this sample. V and J are TRBV7-9 and TRBJ2-1; no firm D call. Germline loops: CDR1 SEHNR, CDR2 FQNEAQ (reference sequence). This CDR3 spans 11 amino acids. Trimming took 1 base from V and 8 from J, leaving 3 bases between them. The CDR3 here is CASSLVDEQFF. The CDR3 DNA is TGTGCCAGCAGCTTAGTTGATGAGCAGTTCTTC. The complete variable domain, with remaining parts taken from reference TRBV7-9 and TRBJ2-1, reads DTGVSQNPRHKITKRGQNVTFRCDPISEHNRLYWYRQTLGQGPEFLTYFQNEAQLEKSRLLSDRFSAERPKGSFSTLEIQRTEQGDSAMYLCASSLVDEQFFGPGTRLTVL.

The rearrangement joins TRBV15 to TRBJ2-7; perhaps TRBD2 as D (5 bases). The CDR3 is 15 residues long. Germline V CDR1 and CDR2: LNHNV, YYDKDF (reference sequence). V lost 0 bases, J lost 1 base, and 10 bases lay in between. The CDR3 DNA reads TGTGCCACCAGCAGAGAACGGGGAACGTCCTACGAGCAGTACTTC. It encodes CATSRERGTSYEQYF.

The gene calls are TRBV5-1 and TRBJ1-5; 7 bases are shared with TRBD1. The J segment lost 7 bases and the V segment lost 4 bases, leaving 17 bases of the junction unmatched. The CDR3 consists of 17 residues. The V gene's germline CDR1 is SGHRS and CDR2 YFSETQ. The CDR3 bases are TGCGCCAGCAGCCTATATGAACTGACAGGGTCAGGACAGCCCCAGCATTTT. Protein product: CASSLYELTGSGQPQHF. The whole variable domain, filled in from reference TRBV5-1 and TRBJ1-5, reads KAGVTQTPRYLIKTRGQQVTLSCSPISGHRSVSWYQQTPGQGLQFLFEYFSETQRNKGNFPGRFSGRQFSNSRSEMNVSTLELGDSALYLCASSLYELTGSGQPQHFGDGTRLSIL.

The J gene is TRBJ2-3, the V gene TRBV9, with 8 bases that match TRBD2. The CDR3 covers 17 residues. The ends lost 3 bases at V and 4 bases at J; junction bases unmatched: 13. Germline CDR1 reads SGDLS; CDR2 reads YYNGEE. The CDR3 bases are TGTGCCAGCAGCGGATCGGTGATAGCGGGACCAGCAGATACGCAGTATTTT. It is translated as CASSGSVIAGPADTQYF.

This chain links TRBV6-1 with TRBJ2-5; possible D gene TRBD2, 6 bases. The V gene's germline CDR1 is MNHNS and CDR2 SASEGT. The CDR3 spans 13 residues. V lost 10 bases, J lost 4 bases, and 16 bases lay in between. CDR3 in DNA: TGTGCCATCCAGCCCGGACTACGAGAGACCCAGTACTTC. Its translation: CAIQPGLRETQYF.

This clone appeared a single time. This chain links TRBV19 with TRBJ2-1, with 11 bases fitting TRBD1. The germline V gene encodes CDR1 LNHDA and CDR2 SQIVND (reference sequence). The CDR3 has 19 residues. V lost 4 bases and J lost 2; bases outside the gene matches: 13. The DNA of the CDR3 is TGTGCCAGTAGTACCGTGGGACAGGGGGTCGGACTAGCCTACAATGAGCAGTTCTTC. This gives the protein CASSTVGQGVGLAYNEQFF. Full variable domain (rest looked up from reference TRBV19 and TRBJ2-1): DGGITQSPKYLFRKEGQNVTLSCEQNLNHDAMYWYRQDPGQGLRLIYYSQIVNDFQKGDIAEGYSVSREKKESFPLTVTSAQKNPTAFYLCASSTVGQGVGLAYNEQFFGPGTRLTVL.

The V gene is TRBV27, the J gene TRBJ2-1, with D tentatively TRBD2 (6 bases). With 3 bases removed from V and 4 bases from J, the gap between germline ends came to 16 bases. This CDR3 comprises 16 residues. From germline, CDR1 is MNHEY and CDR2 SMNVEV (reference sequence). The CDR3 DNA follows: TGTGCCAGCAGTTTGTCGGTTGGCGGGATTTACAATGAGCAGTTCTTC. This sequence encodes CASSLSVGGIYNEQFF.

This chain links TRBV27 with TRBJ2-1; D ambiguous. The CDR3 totals 12 residues. With 5 bases removed from V and 7 bases from J, the gap between germline ends came to 9 bases. Germline CDR1 MNHEY, CDR2 SMNVEV (reference sequence). CDR3 sequence reads: CASSPASNEQFF. The CDR3 DNA is TGTGCCAGCAGTCCTGCATCAAATGAGCAGTTCTTC.

This clone was counted once. CDR3 in DNA: TGTGCCACCAGCAGAGTTGTTTTGAGGGAGCAGTTCTTC. This gives the protein CATSRVVLREQFF. The chain couples TRBV15 to TRBJ2-1; D unclear. Germline assignment: CDR1 LNHNV and CDR2 YYDKDF (reference sequence). The ends were cut back, 1 base at V and 10 bases at J, with 11 bases in the middle. There are 13 residues in the CDR3.

Concerning this clone itself: In the same sample, other DNA sequences code for this CDR3. V usage is TRBV28 and J usage is TRBJ2-7, with D hard to call. CDR1 is MDHEN and CDR2 is SYDVKM in the germline V gene. V lost 5 bases to trimming and J lost 3 bases, with 8 bases between them. The CDR3 consists of 12 residues. The CDR3 loop reads CASSPIDYEQYF. For the CDR3, the DNA is TGTGCCAGCAGTCCCATCGACTACGAGCAGTACTTC.

This chain joins TRBV20-1 and TRBJ2-5; D remains unclear. Germline CDR1 is DFQATT and CDR2 is SNEGSKA (reference sequence). The CDR3 consists of 10 residues. Trimming pared 5 bases from V and 5 bases from J, leaving 6 bases between. CDR3 bases: TGCAGTGCTCAGCACGAGACCCAGTACTTC. Its translation: CSAQHETQYF.

Details on this clone: The sample has other DNA sequences that encode this CDR3 too. The chain carries TRBV4-1 and TRBJ2-7, with 10 bases matching TRBD2. Unmatched junction bases numbered 2, after V lost 1 base and J lost 2 bases. The CDR3 consists of 15 residues. Germline CDR1 MGHRA, CDR2 YSYEKL. CDR3 bases: TGCGCCAGCAGCCAAGCCCTAGCGGGAGCCTACGAGCAGTACTTC. Encoded protein: CASSQALAGAYEQYF.